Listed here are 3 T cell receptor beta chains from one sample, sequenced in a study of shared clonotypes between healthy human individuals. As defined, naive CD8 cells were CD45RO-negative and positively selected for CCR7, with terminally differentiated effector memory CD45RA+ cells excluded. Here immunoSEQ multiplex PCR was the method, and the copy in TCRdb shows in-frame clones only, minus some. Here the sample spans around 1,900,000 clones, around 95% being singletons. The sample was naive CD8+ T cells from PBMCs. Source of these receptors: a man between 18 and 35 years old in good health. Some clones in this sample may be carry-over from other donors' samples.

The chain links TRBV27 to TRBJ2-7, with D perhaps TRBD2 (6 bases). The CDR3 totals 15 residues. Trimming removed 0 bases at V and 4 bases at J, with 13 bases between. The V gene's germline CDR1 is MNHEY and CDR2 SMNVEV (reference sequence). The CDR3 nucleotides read TGTGCCAGCAGTTTATCTGCGGGACTCATGTACGAGCAGTACTTC. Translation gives CASSLSAGLMYEQYF.

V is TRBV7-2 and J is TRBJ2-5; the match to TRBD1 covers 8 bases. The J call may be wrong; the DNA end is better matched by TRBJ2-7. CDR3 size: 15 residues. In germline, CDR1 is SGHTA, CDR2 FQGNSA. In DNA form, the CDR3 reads TGTGCCAGCAACCATCCGGACAGGGTTGTATACGAGCAGTACTTC. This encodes CASNHPDRVVYEQYF.

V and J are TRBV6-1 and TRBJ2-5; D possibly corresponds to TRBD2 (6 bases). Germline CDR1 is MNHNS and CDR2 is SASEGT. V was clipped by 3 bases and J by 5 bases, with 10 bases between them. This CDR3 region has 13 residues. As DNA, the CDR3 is TGTGCCAGCAGTGACATAGGAGGGGAGACCCAGTACTTC. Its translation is CASSDIGGETQYF.